This TCR beta chain stems from a study of shared clonotypes between healthy human individuals (dated by TCRdb to about 2020). With regard to the full study: The cohort comprised two women and a few men aged 18 to 49 years. Per donor, three plates each were used for CD4 naive and CD4 memory, two for CD8 naive, and one for CD8 memory. To estimate repertoire size and how much clonotype sharing occurs between individuals, the study deeply sequenced the blood TCR repertoires of several healthy adults. To increase sequencing depth and limit assay-specific biases, TCR repertoire library preparation and sequencing were carried out by different laboratories using diverse techniques. Leukapheresis yielded between about 0.94 and 9.5 billion PBMCs per donor.

Taken from the germline V gene, the CDR1 and CDR2 loops are SGHRS and YFSETQ. The germline ends are 18 bases apart after V is trimmed by 4 bases and J by 5 bases. The CDR3, cysteine through phenylalanine, is 15 amino acids long. Only the CDR3 DNA stays, 45 bases, in frame from base 1. Comment on this clone: It has no known antigen specificity. No per-base quality is available; no much larger clone lies one base away.

Donors were healthy HIV-negative adults with no recently reported acute infections or vaccinations. Every donor was a Caucasian adult residing in Nashville, Tennessee, USA. CD4+ T cells were enriched by magnetic negative selection, after which naive cells were positively selected on CD45RA and the negative fraction was taken as the memory subset. Blood was collected by leukapheresis, and PBMCs were isolated by Ficoll-Histopaque density gradient centrifugation and then cryopreserved in liquid nitrogen vapor phase. Analytical flow cytometry was used to check the purity and quantity of each magnetically sorted T cell population. Each sorted fraction had its genomic DNA isolated and then quantified by UV absorbance on a Nanodrop 2000c. Beyond this particular receptor, the publication reports: Even with the large sequencing depth, rarefaction of the sorted-subset datasets indicated that sequencing was incomplete. Naive subsets generally had larger estimated clonotype richness than memory subsets. Around 5% of naive CD4, more than 3% of naive CD8, around 2.3% of memory CD4, and over 0.35% of memory CD8 clonotypes were shared across a few donors. Because the study included a small number of donors, the genetic and exposure-history diversity represented was limited. Compared with non-shared clonotypes, the clonotypes found in all four sorted-subset donors had higher generation probabilities. Based on pairwise subsampling, the degree of clonotype sharing among donors was expected to be affected by sequencing depth. Sampling was limited to blood, and TCR repertoires in tissue likely differ from TCR repertoires in blood.

Using the deep immunoSEQ assay, multiplex PCR amplified TCR CDR3 regions from genomic DNA. Genomic DNA extracted from each cell subset was distributed evenly over all wells of several immunoSEQ 96-well plates, and each plate served as one replicate. For sorted subsets, about 0.2 ug genomic DNA, equal to 30,000 to 35,000 T cell genomes, was loaded into each replicate PCR. Purified libraries were measured with a Qubit 3.0 fluorometer, size-checked on a Bioanalyzer 2100, and measured again with the KAPA Library Quantification kit. A separate single-read 150-cycle Illumina NextSeq 550 flow cell was used to sequence each immunoSEQ 96-well plate. From the authors' description of their analysis: Because the immunoSEQ output included only junctional sequences and no quality scores, the filtering could not be the same as the filtering used for full-length reads. Sequences were annotated with PyIR, a Python wrapper for IgBLAST v1.9, using IMGT germline references to assign V/J genes and CDR3. Any read was removed if the V/J assignment was weak (E-value above 1e-6), the CDR3 was missing, or the read contained stop codons, out-of-frame junctions, or ambiguous translated residues. V3J clonotypes were defined by identical inferred V gene, J gene, and CDR3 amino acid sequence. The percentage overlap between two repertoires was calculated by dividing the number of shared unique clonotypes by the size of the smaller repertoire. Richness of each repertoire was evaluated using RTK rarefaction, the Chao1 estimator, and Recon v2.1 estimates of unobserved clonotypes. Generation probabilities were computed with OLGA for all TCRbeta clonotypes obtained by the gDNA method from four donors. The immuneACCESS repertoire file appears here via TCRdb, limited to in-frame rearrangements. These files lack a portion of the clones; in checked studies, under half of the deficit traces to unresolved V genes, and the cause of the others is not known. V and J calls and clone size are copied from that table; D and trimming were computed from the DNA. A total of over a million clones appear in this sample, 78% of them only once. The biggest ten clones account for 0.4% to 0.55% of the sample.

This chain is built from TRBV5-1 and TRBJ2-5, with a tentative D gene TRBD1 over 6 matching bases. Sequencing was carried out using memory CD4+ T cells from PBMCs. The cell subset or site label corresponds to: CD45RA-negative fraction. The receptor was derived from a man between 18 and 29 years old in good health. Some clones in this sample may be carry-over from other donors' samples. The CDR3 protein sequence reads: CASSNTGWGRETQYF. In nucleotide form, the sequence is TGCGCCAGCAGCAATACAGGGTGGGGAAGGGAGACCCAGTACTTC.